These 18 T cell receptor beta chains share one sample of origin, sequenced in a study of glioma-infiltrating T cells after dendritic cell vaccination. Sequencing used immunoSEQ multiplex PCR; TCRdb keeps in-frame clones, though not all of them. The data show about 20,000 clones, with roughly 78% seen just once and around 36% held by the top ten. The source material was blood, sampled before dendritic cell vaccination. All receptors come from a human donor with glioblastoma.

The chain uses TRBV27 and TRBJ2-7; D may be TRBD1 (6 bases). Germline assignment: CDR1 MNHEY and CDR2 SMNVEV (reference sequence). V was pared by 2 bases and J by 2 bases, with 13 bases between. The CDR3 has 15 residues. In DNA form, the CDR3 reads TGTGCCAGCAGTTTACGTGACAGGCCAACCTACGAGCAGTACTTC. Amino acids: CASSLRDRPTYEQYF.

V usage is TRBV7-9 and J usage is TRBJ2-7; D remains ambiguous. V shed 5 bases and J shed 7 bases, with 21 bases lying between them. This CDR3 spans 15 amino acids. Per germline, CDR1 SEHNR and CDR2 FQNEAQ (reference sequence). The chain's CDR3 is CASSPHFSLGLEQYF. The CDR3, as DNA: TGTGCCAGCAGCCCCCACTTCTCTCTAGGTCTGGAGCAGTACTTC.

The chain couples TRBV7-3 to TRBJ2-1; TRBD1 aligns across 8 bases. The germline gives CDR1 SGHTA, CDR2 FQGTGA. This CDR3 comprises 14 residues. Trimming cost V 4 bases and J 15 bases; bases outside gene matches: 14. CDR3 protein: CASSSNLPGQGLFF. The CDR3 DNA sequence: TGTGCCAGCAGCTCGAACCTCCCAGGACAGGGTCTGTTCTTC.

This chain links TRBV29-1 with TRBJ1-5, with D possibly matching TRBD1 (6 bases). CDR1 is SQVTM and CDR2 is ANQGSEA in the germline V gene. Trimming removed 4 bases from V and 5 bases from J, with 9 bases in between. CDR3 length equals 12 residues. CDR3 amino acids: CSVGTADQPQHF. The CDR3 DNA reads TGCAGCGTTGGGACAGCGGATCAGCCCCAGCATTTT.

The rearrangement links TRBV7-9 to TRBJ1-5, with D perhaps matching TRBD1 (5 bases). The length of the CDR3 is 17 residues. Trimming shortened V by 3 bases and J by 0 bases, and 15 bases separated the two germline ends. Germline V gene lookup returns CDR1 SEHNR and CDR2 FQNEAQ (reference sequence). CDR3 in amino acids: CASSFVGEGNSNQPQHF. CDR3 DNA: TGTGCCAGCAGCTTTGTCGGGGAGGGGAATAGCAATCAGCCCCAGCATTTT.

The chain couples TRBV7-3 to TRBJ2-7; 10 bases map to TRBD2. Germline CDR1 reads SGHTA; CDR2 reads FQGTGA. The J segment lost 5 bases and the V segment lost 2 bases, leaving 9 bases of the junction unmatched. This CDR3 has 16 residues. The CDR3 here is CASSLLPAGGVHEQYF. The CDR3 nucleotides are TGTGCCAGCAGCTTACTCCCAGCGGGAGGGGTCCACGAGCAGTACTTC.

This CDR3 is CASSPQGTEGEAFF. CDR3 DNA sequence: TGTGCCAGCAGCCCACAGGGAACGGAAGGTGAAGCTTTCTTT. The chain couples TRBV5-4 to TRBJ1-1; D may be TRBD1 (6 bases). The CDR3 contains 14 residues. CDR1 SGHNT and CDR2 YYREEE come from the germline V gene (reference sequence). Trimming stripped 4 bases from V and 7 bases from J, with 17 bases between.

Written as DNA, the CDR3 is TGTGCCAGCAGCCCACTAGACGGGACGCAGTATTTT. It specifies CASSPLDGTQYF. This chain uses TRBV5-6 with TRBJ2-3; TRBD2 is a possible D gene (5 bases). Trimming took 4 bases from V and 9 from J, leaving 12 bases between them. The CDR3 runs 12 residues. Germline V CDR1 and CDR2: SGHDT, YYEEEE.

J is TRBJ2-2 and V is TRBV6-5; a weak D match, TRBD2 (6 bases). Germline lookup yields CDR1 MNHEY and CDR2 SVGAGI. CDR3 size: 13 residues. Trimming cost V 6 bases and J 6 bases, with 11 bases left between them. For the CDR3, the DNA is TGTGCCAGCAGGTGGAGGGTCGCCGGGGAGCTGTTTTTT. Translated, it gives CASRWRVAGELFF.

The gene calls are TRBV5-1 and TRBJ2-2; 10 positions agree with TRBD2. Germline CDR1 and CDR2: SGHRS and YFSETQ. With 0 bases clipped from V and 5 bases from J, the junction kept 4 bases outside the gene matches. There are 16 residues in the CDR3. CDR3 residues: CASSLDSGRLTGELFF. Here the CDR3 DNA reads TGCGCCAGCAGCTTGGATAGCGGGAGGCTGACCGGGGAGCTGTTTTTT.

This clone was recorded a few times. In DNA, the CDR3 is TGTGCCAGCAGCTTAGGTCAGAATCAGCCCCAGCATTTT. It translates to CASSLGQNQPQHF. This chain uses TRBV7-3 with TRBJ1-5; D uncertain. Trimming stripped 2 bases from V and 4 bases from J, with 6 bases between. CDR1 SGHTA and CDR2 FQGTGA come from the germline V gene. CDR3 length: 13 amino acids. The variable domain in full, completed from reference TRBV7-3 and TRBJ1-5, reads GAGVSQTPSNKVTEKGKYVELRCDPISGHTALYWYRQSLGQGPEFLIYFQGTGAADDSGLPNDRFFAVRPEGSVSTLKIQRTERGDSAVYLCASSLGQNQPQHFGDGTRLSIL.

The V gene is TRBV29-1, the J gene TRBJ2-5; 8 bases are shared with TRBD2. The CDR3 is 17 amino acids. The V gene end was trimmed by 8 bases and the J gene end by 2 bases; junction bases not matched to a gene: 19. The germline gives CDR1 SQVTM, CDR2 ANQGSEA. The CDR3 DNA reads as TGCAGCTATGCTCGGATTACTGGCGGGAGGCGGCAAGAGACCCAGTACTTC. Its protein product is CSYARITGGRRQETQYF.

This sequence joins TRBV11-2 and TRBJ2-1, with D perhaps matching TRBD1 (5 bases). Germline-derived CDR1 and CDR2 are SGHAT and FQNNGV. The CDR3 contains 14 residues. The V end was cut by 2 bases, the J end by 8 bases, with 13 bases between. CDR3 nucleotide sequence: TGTGCCAGCAGCTTACGCACCTGGGGCCATGAGCAGTTCTTC. Translated: CASSLRTWGHEQFF.

V usage is TRBV4-1 and J usage is TRBJ2-5; D not resolved. The J call is doubtful: the DNA matches TRBJ2-7 better. Germline lookup yields CDR1 MGHRA and CDR2 YSYEKL. This CDR3 comprises 12 residues. The CDR3 loop reads CASSQDMYEQYF. CDR3 nucleotide sequence: TGCGCCAGCAGCCAAGATATGTACGAGCAGTACTTC.

The V call is TRBV27, the J call TRBJ1-1, with TRBD1 matching 7 bases. J was trimmed by 1 base and V by 8 bases; bases with no gene match: 10. Germline assignment: CDR1 MNHEY and CDR2 SMNVEV (reference sequence). The CDR3 spans 15 residues. The chain's CDR3 is CASGRAGGGNTEAFF. CDR3 in DNA: TGTGCCAGCGGGCGGGCAGGGGGTGGGAACACTGAAGCTTTCTTT.

This rearrangement joins TRBV6-6 to TRBJ1-2; D is possibly TRBD1 (6 bases). The CDR3 is made up of 16 amino acids. Germline V gives CDR1 MNHNY, CDR2 SVGAGI (reference sequence). Trimming left V 2 bases short and J 2 bases short, with 15 bases between. As DNA, the CDR3 is TGTGCCAGCAGTTACCCCGGGGGGCGGGCAAACTATGGCTACACCTTC. Translating gives CASSYPGGRANYGYTF.

The table lists this clone with a count of one. The chain employs TRBV6-1 and TRBJ1-2; D remains ambiguous. The CDR3 contains 13 residues. CDR1 and CDR2 (germline): MNHNS, SASEGT. V gave up 8 bases and J gave up 3 bases, with 13 bases separating them. The CDR3 DNA sequence: TGTGCCAGCGCGCAGCGGGAGGACTATGGCTACACCTTC. Translating it yields CASAQREDYGYTF.

This clone was recorded only once. The rearrangement joins TRBV28 to TRBJ1-5, with 11 positions matching TRBD1. The CDR3 is 15 amino acids. Germline V lookup: CDR1 MDHEN, CDR2 SYDVKM. V lost 2 bases, J lost 5 bases, and 2 bases stayed unmatched. The CDR3 sequence: CASSLGQGAHQPQHF. Here the CDR3 DNA reads TGTGCCAGCAGTTTAGGACAGGGGGCTCATCAGCCCCAGCATTTT.